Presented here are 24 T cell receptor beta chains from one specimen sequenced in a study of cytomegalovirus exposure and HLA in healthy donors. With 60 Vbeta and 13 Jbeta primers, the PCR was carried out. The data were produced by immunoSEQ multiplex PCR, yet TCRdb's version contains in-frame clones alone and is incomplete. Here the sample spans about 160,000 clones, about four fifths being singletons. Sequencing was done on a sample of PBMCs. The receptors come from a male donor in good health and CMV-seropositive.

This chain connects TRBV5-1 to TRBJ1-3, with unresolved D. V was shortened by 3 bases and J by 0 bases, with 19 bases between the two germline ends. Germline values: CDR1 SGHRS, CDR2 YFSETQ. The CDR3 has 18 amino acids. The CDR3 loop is CASSSGLLMEGSGNTIYF. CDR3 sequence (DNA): TGCGCCAGCAGCTCCGGGCTTTTGATGGAGGGCTCTGGAAACACCATATATTTT.

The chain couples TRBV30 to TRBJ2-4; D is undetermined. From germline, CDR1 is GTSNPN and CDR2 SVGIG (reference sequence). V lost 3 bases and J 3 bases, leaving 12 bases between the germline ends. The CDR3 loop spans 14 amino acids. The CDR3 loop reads CAWSPDTSKNIQYF. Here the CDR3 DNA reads TGTGCCTGGAGCCCTGACACCAGCAAAAACATTCAGTACTTC.

The chain's CDR3 is CASSEAIGRALNYGYTF. DNA of the CDR3: TGTGCCAGCAGTGAAGCTATAGGCAGGGCCCTAAACTATGGCTACACCTTC. The chain carries TRBV6-1 and TRBJ1-2; D may be TRBD1 (5 bases). Trimming took 0 bases from V and 2 from J, leaving 16 bases between them. CDR1 and CDR2 (germline): MNHNS, SASEGT. The CDR3 has 17 amino acids.

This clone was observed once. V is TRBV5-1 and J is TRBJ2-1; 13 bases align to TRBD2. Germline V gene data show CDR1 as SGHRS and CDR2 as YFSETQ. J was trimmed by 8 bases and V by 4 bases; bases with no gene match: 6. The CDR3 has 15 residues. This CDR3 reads CASSHGLAGVDEQFF. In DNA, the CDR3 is TGCGCCAGCAGCCACGGACTAGCGGGAGTGGATGAGCAGTTCTTC.

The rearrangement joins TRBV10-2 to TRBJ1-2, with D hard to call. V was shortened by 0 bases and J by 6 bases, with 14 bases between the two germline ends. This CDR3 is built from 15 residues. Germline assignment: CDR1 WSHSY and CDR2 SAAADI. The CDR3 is CASSESNTLTHGYTF. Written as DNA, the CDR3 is TGCGCCAGCAGTGAGTCCAATACCCTCACTCATGGCTACACCTTC.

Here the CDR3 reads CASSEGQGLSSRGYTF. CDR3 sequence (DNA): TGTGCCAGCAGTGAGGGACAGGGGCTATCCTCTCGGGGCTACACCTTC. The chain carries TRBV2 and TRBJ1-2, with 10 bases identical to TRBD1. The length of the CDR3 is 16 residues. Germline CDR1 SNHLY, CDR2 FYNNEI. The ends lost 3 bases at V and 8 bases at J; junction bases unmatched: 12.

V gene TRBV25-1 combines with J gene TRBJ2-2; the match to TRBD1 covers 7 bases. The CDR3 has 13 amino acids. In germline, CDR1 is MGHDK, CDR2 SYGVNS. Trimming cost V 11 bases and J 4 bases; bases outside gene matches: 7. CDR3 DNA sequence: TGTGCCTCCCGAAGGGGGCCCACCGGGGAGCTGTTTTTT. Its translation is CASRRGPTGELFF. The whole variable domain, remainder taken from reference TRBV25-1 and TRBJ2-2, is EADIYQTPRYLVIGTGKKITLECSQTMGHDKMYWYQQDPGMELHLIHYSYGVNSTEKGDLSSESTVSRIRTEHFPLTLESARPSHTSQYLCASRRGPTGELFFGEGSRLTVL.

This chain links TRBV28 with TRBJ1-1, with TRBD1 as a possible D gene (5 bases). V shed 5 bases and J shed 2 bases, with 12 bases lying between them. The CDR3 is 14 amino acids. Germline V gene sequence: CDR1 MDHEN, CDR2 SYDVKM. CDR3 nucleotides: TGTGCCAGCAGTCCCACCTGGGGCAACACTGAAGCTTTCTTT. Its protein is CASSPTWGNTEAFF. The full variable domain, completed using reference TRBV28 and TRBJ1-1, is DVKVTQSSRYLVKRTGEKVFLECVQDMDHENMFWYRQDPGLGLRLIYFSYDVKMKEKGDIPEGYSVSREKKERFSLILESASTNQTSMYLCASSPTWGNTEAFFGQGTRLTVV.

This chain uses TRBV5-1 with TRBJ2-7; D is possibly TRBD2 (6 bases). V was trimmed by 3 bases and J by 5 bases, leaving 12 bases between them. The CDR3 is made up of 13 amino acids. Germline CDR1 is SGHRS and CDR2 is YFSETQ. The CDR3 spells CASSWGVGNEQYF. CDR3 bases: TGCGCCAGCAGCTGGGGGGTGGGGAACGAGCAGTACTTC.

CDR3 bases: TGTGCCAGTAGTGGGCAGGCCAATCAGCCCCAGCATTTT. It translates to CASSGQANQPQHF. The genes are TRBV19 and TRBJ1-5; no clear D gene. CDR1 is LNHDA, CDR2 SQIVND, per germline (reference sequence). The CDR3 contains 13 residues. Trimming stripped 5 bases from V and 3 bases from J, with 8 bases between.

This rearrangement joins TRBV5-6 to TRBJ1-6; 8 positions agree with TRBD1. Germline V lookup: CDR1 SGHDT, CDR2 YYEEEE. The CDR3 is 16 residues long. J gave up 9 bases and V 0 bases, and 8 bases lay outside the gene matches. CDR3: CASSLEQGVFGSPLHF. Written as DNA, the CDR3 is TGTGCCAGCAGCTTGGAACAGGGGGTTTTTGGTTCACCCCTCCACTTT.

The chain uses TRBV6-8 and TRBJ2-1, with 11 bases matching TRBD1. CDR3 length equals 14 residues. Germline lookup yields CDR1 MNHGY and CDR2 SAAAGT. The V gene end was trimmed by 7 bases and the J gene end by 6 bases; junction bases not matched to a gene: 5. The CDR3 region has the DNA TGTGCCAGCAAGCTTGGGACAGGGGGCAATGAGCAGTTCTTC. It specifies CASKLGTGGNEQFF.

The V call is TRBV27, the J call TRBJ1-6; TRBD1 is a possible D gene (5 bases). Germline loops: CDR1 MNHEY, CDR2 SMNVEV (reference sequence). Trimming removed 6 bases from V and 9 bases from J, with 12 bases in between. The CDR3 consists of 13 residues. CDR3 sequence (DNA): TGTGCCAGCAGCATCGCAGGGATTTCACCCCTCCACTTT. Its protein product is CASSIAGISPLHF.

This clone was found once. CDR3 region: CASSLGRRQGASTGELFF. DNA of the CDR3: TGTGCCAGCAGCTTAGGGAGACGACAGGGGGCGAGCACCGGGGAGCTGTTTTTT. The chain employs TRBV7-8 and TRBJ2-2; 10 bases agree with TRBD1. The germline V gene has CDR1 SGHVS and CDR2 FQNEAQ. With V trimmed by 1 base and J by 4 bases, 9 bases remained unmatched. The CDR3 sequence is 18 residues long.

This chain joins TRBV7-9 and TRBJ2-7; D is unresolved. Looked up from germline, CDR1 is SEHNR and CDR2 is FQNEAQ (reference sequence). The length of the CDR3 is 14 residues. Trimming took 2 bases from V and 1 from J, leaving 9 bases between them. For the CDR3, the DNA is TGTGCCAGCAGCTTACGAACATCATCCTACGAGCAGTACTTC. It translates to CASSLRTSSYEQYF.

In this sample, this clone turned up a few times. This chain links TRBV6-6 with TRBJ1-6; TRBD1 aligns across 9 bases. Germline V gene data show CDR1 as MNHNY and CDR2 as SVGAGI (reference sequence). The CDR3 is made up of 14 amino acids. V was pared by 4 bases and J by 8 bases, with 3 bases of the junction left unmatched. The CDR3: CASSSGQGYSPLHF. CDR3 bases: TGTGCCAGCAGTTCGGGACAGGGATATTCACCCCTCCACTTT.

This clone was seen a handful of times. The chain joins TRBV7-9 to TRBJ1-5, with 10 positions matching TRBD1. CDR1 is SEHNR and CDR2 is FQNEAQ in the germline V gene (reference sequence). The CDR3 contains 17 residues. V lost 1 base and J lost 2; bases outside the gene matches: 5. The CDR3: CASSLGGTGVGNQPQHF. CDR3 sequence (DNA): TGTGCCAGCAGCTTAGGCGGGACAGGGGTTGGCAATCAGCCCCAGCATTTT.

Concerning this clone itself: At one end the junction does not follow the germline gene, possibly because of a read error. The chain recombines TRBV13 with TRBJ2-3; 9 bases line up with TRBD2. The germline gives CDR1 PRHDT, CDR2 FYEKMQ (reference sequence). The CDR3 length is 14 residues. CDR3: CASSLGQRGALLHF. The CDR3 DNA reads TGTGCCAGCAGCTTAGGCCAGCGGGGGGCGCTGCTGCATTTT. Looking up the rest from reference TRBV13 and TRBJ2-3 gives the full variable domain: AAGVIQSPRHLIKEKRETATLKCYPIPRHDTVYWYQQGPGQDPQFLISFYEKMQSDKGSIPDRFSAQQFSDYHSELNMSSLELGDSALYFCASSLGQRGALLHFGPGTRLTVL.

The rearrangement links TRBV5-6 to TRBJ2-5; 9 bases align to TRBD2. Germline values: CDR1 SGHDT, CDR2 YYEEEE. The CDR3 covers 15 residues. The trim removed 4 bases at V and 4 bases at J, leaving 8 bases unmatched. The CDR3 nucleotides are TGTGCCAGCAGCCCCTGGGGACTAGCTAGAGAGACCCAGTACTTC. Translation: CASSPWGLARETQYF.

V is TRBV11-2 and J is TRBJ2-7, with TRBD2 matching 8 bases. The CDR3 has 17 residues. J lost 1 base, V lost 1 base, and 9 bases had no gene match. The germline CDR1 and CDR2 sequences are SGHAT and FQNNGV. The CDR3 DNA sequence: TGTGCCAGCAGCTTAGCGGGAGGGCCTATTCAATCCTACGAGCAGTACTTC. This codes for CASSLAGGPIQSYEQYF.

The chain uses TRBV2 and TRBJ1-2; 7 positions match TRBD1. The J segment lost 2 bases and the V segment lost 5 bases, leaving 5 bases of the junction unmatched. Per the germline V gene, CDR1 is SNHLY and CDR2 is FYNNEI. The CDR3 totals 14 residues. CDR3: CASSSRTGNYGYTF. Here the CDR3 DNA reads TGTGCCAGCAGTTCGCGGACAGGCAACTATGGCTACACCTTC. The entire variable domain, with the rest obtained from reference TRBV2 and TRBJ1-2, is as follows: EPEVTQTPSHQVTQMGQEVILRCVPISNHLYFYWYRQILGQKVEFLVSFYNNEISEKSEIFDDQFSVERPDGSNFTLKIRSTKLEDSAMYFCASSSRTGNYGYTFGSGTRLTVV.

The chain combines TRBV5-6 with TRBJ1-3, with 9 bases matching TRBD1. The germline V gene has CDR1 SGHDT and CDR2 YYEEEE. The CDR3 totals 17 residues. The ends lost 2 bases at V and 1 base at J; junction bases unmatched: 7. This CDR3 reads CASSLEQGATSGNTIYF. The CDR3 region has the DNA TGTGCCAGCAGCTTAGAACAGGGGGCGACTTCTGGAAACACCATATATTTT.

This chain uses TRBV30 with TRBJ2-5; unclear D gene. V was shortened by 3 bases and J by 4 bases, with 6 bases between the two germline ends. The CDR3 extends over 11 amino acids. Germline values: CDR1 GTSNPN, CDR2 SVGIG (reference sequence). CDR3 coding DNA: TGTGCCTGGAGACAGTTAGAGACCCAGTACTTC. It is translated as CAWRQLETQYF.

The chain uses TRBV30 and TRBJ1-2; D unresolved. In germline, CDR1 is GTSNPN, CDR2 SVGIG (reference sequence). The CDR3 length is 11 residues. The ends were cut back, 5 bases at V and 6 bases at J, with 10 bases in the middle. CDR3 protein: CAWGRVDGYTF. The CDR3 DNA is TGTGCCTGGGGGCGGGTGGATGGCTACACCTTC.